A single sample gave rise to the 3 T cell receptor beta chains below, sequenced in a study of regulatory T cells in long-lasting Graves disease. Described time point: persistent/refractory GD, antithyroid drugs over 5 years with positive TRAb. Scientists built the TCR library using RNA that was extracted from PBMCs. TCR beta libraries were built with iRepertoire HTBI primers and Arm-PCR of CDR3 regions. TCRdb passed the multiplex PCR reads through MiXCR, listing each CDR3 protein once. Of about 660,000 distinct CDR3 sequences in the sample, 30% were seen once. The sample was peripheral blood mononuclear cells (PBMCs), taken when the disease was refractory, from a patient treated with antithyroid drugs. Receptor source: a female donor with Graves disease.

In nucleotides, the CDR3 is TGCAGTGCTAGGCTCAGTAGCTATGGCTACACCTTC. Translation gives CSARLSSYGYTF. This chain uses TRBV20-1 with TRBJ1-2; D unclear. Germline V gene sequence: CDR1 DFQATT, CDR2 SNEGSKA (reference sequence). The CDR3 is 12 amino acids. V dropped 3 bases and J dropped 4 bases, with 9 bases sitting between them.

This clonotype was picked up one time. Since a much larger clone is just one base distant, this may be a read error. The chain combines TRBV28 with TRBJ1-5; D uncertain. This CDR3 has 18 amino acids. Trimming pared 3 bases from V and 3 bases from J, leaving 21 bases between. Germline V CDR1 and CDR2: MDHEN, SYDVKM. The CDR3 region has the DNA TGTGCCAGCAGTTTCCCTGCACCCGGGATTCCACCCAATCAGCCCCAGCATTTT. Translation gives CASSFPAPGIPPNQPQHF.

The chain couples TRBV19 to TRBJ1-1; 8 bases match TRBD1. CDR3 length equals 15 residues. V trimming: 0 bases; J trimming: 5 bases; junction bases outside the gene matches: 5. The germline V gene encodes CDR1 LNHDA and CDR2 SQIVND (reference sequence). CDR3 DNA sequence: TGTGCCAGTAGTATAGAGGCGACAGGGGATACTGAAGCTTTCTTT. It codes for CASSIEATGDTEAFF.